Listed below are T cell receptor beta chains from one sample, sequenced in a study of shared clonotypes between healthy human individuals. Clones were sequenced by immunoSEQ multiplex PCR, and TCRdb holds only the in-frame ones, with some missing. Counted here are about 680,000 clones, roughly 72% occurring once; the ten biggest clones make up roughly 1.9%. The sequenced sample consisted of memory CD4+ T cells sorted from blood. Receptor source: a woman between 25 and 40 years old in good health. CDR3s include the opening cysteine and the closing phenylalanine or tryptophan. A D gene is named only where the DNA matches it firmly. The size entry is marked missing in some rows and otherwise reads once, few, many or a size class.

>TRBJ2-2|TRBV14|14|-|once
TGTGCCAGCAGCCAAGATTCAGCGGGCGGGGAGCTGTTTTTT
CASSQDSAGGELFF
>TRBJ2-3|TRBV19|16|-|once
TGTGCCAGTACCCGACCTGTGCGGGAAGACACAGATACGCAGTATTTT
CASTRPVREDTDTQYF
>TRBJ2-1|TRBV9|15|-|-
TGTGCCAGCAGCGTTCTTGCGACGGTCTACAATGAGCAGTTCTTC
CASSVLATVYNEQFF
>TRBJ1-4|TRBV28|14|-|-
TGTGCCAGCAGTCGCCCCGGGACTCCAGAAAAACTGTTTTTT
CASSRPGTPEKLFF
>TRBJ2-5|TRBV15|16|TRBD2|few
TGTGCCACCAGCGGCGGGACTAGCGTTCTGGTGGAGACCCAGTACTTC
CATSGGTSVLVETQYF
>TRBJ1-1|TRBV19|14|-|-
TGTGCCAGTAGTATAAGTCGGCCTCCGGCTGAAGCTTTCTTT
CASSISRPPAEAFF
>TRBJ1-4|TRBV9|12|-|-
TGTGCCAGCAGCGTCAGACGTGAAAAACTGTTTTTT
CASSVRREKLFF
>TRBJ2-6|TRBV4-1|14|-|once
TGCGCCAGCAAAACAGTCTCTGGGGCCAACGTCCTGACTTTC
CASKTVSGANVLTF
>TRBJ2-6|TRBV28|17|-|-
TGTGCCAGCAGTTTATGGAGCAAAAGCTCTGGGGCCAACGTCCTGACTTTC
CASSLWSKSSGANVLTF
>TRBJ2-1|TRBV18|16|TRBD1|-
TGTGCCAGCTCACCACTGGGCAGGGGGTCCTACAATGAGCAGTTCTTC
CASSPLGRGSYNEQFF
>TRBJ2-7|TRBV18|14|-|once
TGTGCCAGCTCACCCCTCGCAGGGGCCTACGAGCAGTACTTC
CASSPLAGAYEQYF
>TRBJ2-3|TRBV5-1|17|TRBD1|-
TGCGCCAGCAGCTGGCCTTCCGGGACAGGGGGCACAGATACGCAGTATTTT
CASSWPSGTGGTDTQYF
>TRBJ1-5|TRBV19|15|TRBD1|few
TGTGCCAGTAGTATGGGACAGGGATTGAATCAGCCCCAGCATTTT
CASSMGQGLNQPQHF
>TRBJ2-3|TRBV5-4|16|-|-
TGTGCCAGCAGCTTGGCCGGGCGCGGTAGCACAGATACGCAGTATTTT
CASSLAGRGSTDTQYF
>TRBJ2-5|TRBV5-1|14|-|-
TGCGCCAGCAGCTTCATTAGCCCTCAAGAGACCCAGTACTTC
CASSFISPQETQYF
>TRBJ1-3|TRBV2|15|-|few
TGTGCCAGCAGTGAACGTGGTTGGTCTGGAAACACCATATATTTT
CASSERGWSGNTIYF
>TRBJ1-1|TRBV18|13|-|-
TGTGCCAGCTCACAGGGCATGAACACTGAAGCTTTCTTT
CASSQGMNTEAFF
>TRBJ2-1|TRBV15|14|-|-
TGTGCCACCAGCAGAGCTATCCTTGCTAATGAGCAGTTCTTC
CATSRAILANEQFF
>TRBJ2-7|TRBV9|21|-|-
TGTGCCAGCAGCGGACCCGGGACAGGGGTTTGCAATAGCGGGAGATCTAGCGAGCAGTACTTC
CASSGPGTGVCNSGRSSEQYF
>TRBJ2-7|TRBV5-1|15|TRBD1|-
TGCGCCAGCAGCCTCACCAGACAGGGCTTTTACGAGCAGTACTTC
CASSLTRQGFYEQYF
>TRBJ1-2|TRBV18|16|-|once
TGTGCCAGCTCACCAGAGGGACTGGCGGGCCGCTATGGCTACACCTTC
CASSPEGLAGRYGYTF
>TRBJ2-1|TRBV6-1|14|-|-
TGTGCCAGCAGAGAACTAGGGGAATCTTACGAGCAGTTCTTC
CASRELGESYEQFF
>TRBJ2-5|TRBV5-3|15|TRBD1|-
TGTGCCAGCAGCTCCACCGGGACAGGGGATAGGGAGCAGTACTTC
CASSSTGTGDREQYF
>TRBJ2-3|TRBV7-2|13|-|-
TGTGCCAGCAGCCCGGACCACACAGATACGCAGTATTTT
CASSPDHTDTQYF
>TRBJ1-5|TRBV11-2|13|-|-
TGTGCCAGCAGCTTAGATACCGCGCAGCCCCAGCATTTT
CASSLDTAQPQHF
>TRBJ1-1|TRBV6-5|14|-|-
TGTGCCAGCAGGAAGGGGTCGGGGAACACTGAAGCTTTCTTT
CASRKGSGNTEAFF
>TRBJ2-1|TRBV5-1|13|-|few
TGCGCCAGCAGCTTGGAGACATACAATGAGCAGTTCTTC
CASSLETYNEQFF
>TRBJ1-5|TRBV18|16|TRBD1|many
TGTGCCAGCTCACCGACAGGGGGAGGAATGTTGGAGCCCCAGCATTTT
CASSPTGGGMLEPQHF
>TRBJ2-7|TRBV28|15|TRBD2|-
TGTGCCAGCAGTTCCACTAGCGGGGCCTCCTACGAGCAGTACTTC
CASSSTSGASYEQYF
>TRBJ2-7|TRBV19|13|-|-
TGTGCCACTAAAAATGAGGGGGCCTACGAGCAGTACTTC
CATKNEGAYEQYF
>TRBJ2-7|TRBV7-8|18|TRBD2|-
TGTGCCAGCAGCCGAGCCGGGGTCGGACTAGCGGGGACCTACGAGCAGTACTTC
CASSRAGVGLAGTYEQYF
>TRBJ2-1|TRBV29-1|15|TRBD2|-
TGCAGCTGCAGAAAGCCGGGACTAGCGGGAAGGGAGCAGTTCTTC
CSCRKPGLAGREQFF
>TRBJ1-5|TRBV10-2|15|-|-
TGCGCCAGCAGTGACGGTACCCGGGGATATCAGCCCCAGCATTTT
CASSDGTRGYQPQHF
>TRBJ2-1|TRBV7-7|13|TRBD1|-
TGTGCCAGCAGCCACGGGACAGCCGGGGAGCAGTTCTTC
CASSHGTAGEQFF
>TRBJ2-1|TRBV5-1|15|TRBD2|-
TGCGCCAGCAGCCACACTAGCGGAGCCGACAATGAGCAGTTCTTC
CASSHTSGADNEQFF
>TRBJ2-3|TRBV19|13|-|few
TGTGCCAGTGGTGCGGGACTGGCAGATACGCAGTATTTT
CASGAGLADTQYF
>TRBJ1-1|TRBV18|15|-|-
TGTGCCAGCTCAACCTCACGGGACTTCATAACTGAAGCTTTCTTT
CASSTSRDFITEAFF
>TRBJ2-2|TRBV6-5|14|-|-
TGTGCCAGCAGTTACTCCCCCGGGGCCGGGGAGCTGTTTTTT
CASSYSPGAGELFF
>TRBJ2-1|TRBV29-1|16|TRBD2|few
TGCAGCGTTGAAGGGCCGGGACTAGCGCCCGACGATGAGCAGTTCTTC
CSVEGPGLAPDDEQFF
>TRBJ1-1|TRBV7-2|15|-|few
TGTGCCAGCAGCCTAGCTGCGGTAATAGACACTGAAGCTTTCTTT
CASSLAAVIDTEAFF
>TRBJ2-7|TRBV6-4|13|-|-
TGTGCCAGCAGTGACTACCAAGGGAACGAGCAGTACTTC
CASSDYQGNEQYF
>TRBJ2-1|TRBV10-3|17|-|-
TGTGCCATCAGTGAGTCTGCGGGACATCTGGGCTACAATGAGCAGTTCTTC
CAISESAGHLGYNEQFF
>TRBJ2-7|TRBV7-2|14|-|-
TGTGCCAGCAGCCCCTGGGCTACTGCCTACGAGCAGTACTTC
CASSPWATAYEQYF
>TRBJ2-6|TRBV2|15|-|-
TGTGCCAGCAGTGTAGGGAGCTCTGGGGCCAACGTCCTGACTTTC
CASSVGSSGANVLTF
>TRBJ1-5|TRBV10-3|15|-|-
TGTGCCATCAGCCGGGGGGGAGGGTCGGATCAGCCCCAGCATTTT
CAISRGGGSDQPQHF